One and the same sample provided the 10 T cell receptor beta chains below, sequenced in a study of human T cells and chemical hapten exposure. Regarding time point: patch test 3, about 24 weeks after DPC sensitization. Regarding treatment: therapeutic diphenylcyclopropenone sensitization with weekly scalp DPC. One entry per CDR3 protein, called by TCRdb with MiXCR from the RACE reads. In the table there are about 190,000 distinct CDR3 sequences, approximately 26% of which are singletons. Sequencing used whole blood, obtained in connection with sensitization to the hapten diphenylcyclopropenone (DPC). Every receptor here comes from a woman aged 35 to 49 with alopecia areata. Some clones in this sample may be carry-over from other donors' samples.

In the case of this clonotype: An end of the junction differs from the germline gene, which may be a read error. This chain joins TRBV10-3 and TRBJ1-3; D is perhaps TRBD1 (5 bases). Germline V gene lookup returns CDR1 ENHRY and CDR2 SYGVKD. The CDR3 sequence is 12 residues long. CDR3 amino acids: CAVRDSGNTIYF. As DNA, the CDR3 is TGTGCCGTCAGGGACTCTGGAAACACCATATATTTT.

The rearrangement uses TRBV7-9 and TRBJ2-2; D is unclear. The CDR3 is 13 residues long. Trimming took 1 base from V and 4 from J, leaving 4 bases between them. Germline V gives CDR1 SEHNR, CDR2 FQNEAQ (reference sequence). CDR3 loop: CASSLEGTGELFF. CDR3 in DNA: TGTGCCAGCAGCTTAGAAGGCACCGGGGAGCTGTTTTTT.

The CDR3 here is CASSYSTAWYEQYF. In DNA form, the CDR3 reads TGTGCCAGCAGTTACTCGACAGCCTGGTACGAGCAGTACTTC. V and J are TRBV6-5 and TRBJ2-7, with D possibly being TRBD1 (5 bases). The CDR3 length is 14 residues. Trimming removed 0 bases at V and 4 bases at J, with 10 bases between. CDR1 is MNHEY and CDR2 is SVGAGI in the germline V gene.

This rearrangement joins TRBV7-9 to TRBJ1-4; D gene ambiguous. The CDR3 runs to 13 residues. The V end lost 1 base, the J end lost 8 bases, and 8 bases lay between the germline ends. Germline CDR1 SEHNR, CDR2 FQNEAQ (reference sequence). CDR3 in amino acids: CASSLDLEEKLFF. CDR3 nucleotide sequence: TGTGCCAGCAGCTTAGACCTGGAAGAAAAACTGTTTTTT.

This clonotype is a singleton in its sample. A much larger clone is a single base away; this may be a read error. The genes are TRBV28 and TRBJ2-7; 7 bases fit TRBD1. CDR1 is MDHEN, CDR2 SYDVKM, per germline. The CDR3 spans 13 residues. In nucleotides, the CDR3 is TGTGCCAGCAGTTTTCGACAGGGTTACGAGCAGAACTTC. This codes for CASSFRQGYEQNF.

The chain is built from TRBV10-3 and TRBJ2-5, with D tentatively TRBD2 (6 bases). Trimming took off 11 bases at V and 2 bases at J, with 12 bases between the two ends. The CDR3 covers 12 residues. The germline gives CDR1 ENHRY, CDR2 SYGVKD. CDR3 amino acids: CAAGRQQETQYF. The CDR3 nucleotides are TGTGCCGCCGGGAGACAGCAAGAGACCCAGTACTTC.

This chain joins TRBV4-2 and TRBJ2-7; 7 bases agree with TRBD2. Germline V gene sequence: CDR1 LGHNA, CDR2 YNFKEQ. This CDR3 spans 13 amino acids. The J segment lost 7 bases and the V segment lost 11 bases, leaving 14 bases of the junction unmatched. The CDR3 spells CAASREGPGEQYF. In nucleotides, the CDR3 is TGTGCCGCCTCTAGGGAGGGACCGGGGGAGCAGTACTTC.

The CDR3 spells CASSYDGRQPQHF. The DNA of the CDR3 is TGTGCCAGCAGTTACGATGGGCGTCAGCCCCAGCATTTT. V and J are TRBV6-2 or TRBV6-3 and TRBJ1-5, with no clear D. The germline V and J ends were trimmed by 2 bases and 6 bases, with 8 bases remaining between them. Germline assignment: CDR1 MNHEY and CDR2 SVGEGT. This CDR3 region has 13 residues.

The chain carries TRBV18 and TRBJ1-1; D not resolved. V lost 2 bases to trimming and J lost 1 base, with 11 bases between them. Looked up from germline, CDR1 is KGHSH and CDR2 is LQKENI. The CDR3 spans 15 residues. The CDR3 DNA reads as TGTGCCAGCTCACCAGGGAAACAGCAGAACACTGAAGCTTTCTTT. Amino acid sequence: CASSPGKQQNTEAFF.

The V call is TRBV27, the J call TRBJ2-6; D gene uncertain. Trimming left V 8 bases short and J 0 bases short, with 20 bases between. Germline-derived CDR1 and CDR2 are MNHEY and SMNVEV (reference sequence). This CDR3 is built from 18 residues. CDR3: CASSPGTSYSSGANVLTF. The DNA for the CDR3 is TGTGCCAGCTCCCCGGGCACATCTTATAGCTCTGGGGCCAACGTCCTGACTTTC.